Each of the 29 T cell receptor beta chains below was sequenced from the same sample in a study of Ad26.COV2.S vaccination and SARS-CoV-2 variants (dated by TCRdb to the early 2020s). According to the study, the label for this sample's treatment or condition signals: over 15 received Ad26.COV2.S at low or high dose, single or two shots; about five received placebo; per-sample allocation not given. For vaccine and placebo recipients, repertoires were sequenced using samples collected on day 63 after the first injection. Receptor amplification or capture employed the immunoSEQ multiplex PCR assay. As stored in TCRdb, this immuneACCESS dataset retains in-frame rearrangements with V and J assigned. A fraction of the clones does not appear; measured against another copy, unresolved V genes explain less than half of the discrepancy, and the remainder lacks a known reason. The sample profile shows approximately 410,000 clones; about 92% of them were found once. The ten largest clones capture about 1.7% of the sample.

This specimen was peripheral blood, taken in a trial of Ad26.COV2.S vaccine versus placebo. These receptors were taken from a person between 18 and 65 years old who received the Ad26.COV2.S COVID-19 vaccine or a placebo.

The chain links TRBV11-2 to TRBJ2-2; 14 bases agree with TRBD2. Germline CDR1 and CDR2: SGHAT and FQNNGV. The CDR3 runs to 19 residues. Trimming cost V 4 bases and J 7 bases; bases outside gene matches: 14. The CDR3, as DNA: TGTGCCAGCAGCTGGGGACTAGCGGGGGAACCGTGGAGAGGCGGGGAGCTGTTTTTT. Translated: CASSWGLAGEPWRGGELFF.

The chain employs TRBV18 and TRBJ2-7; D is perhaps TRBD1 (6 bases). Germline assignment: CDR1 KGHSH and CDR2 LQKENI. Trimming removed 6 bases at V and 0 bases at J, with 12 bases between. The CDR3 totals 14 residues. DNA of the CDR3: TGTGCCAGCTCTACGAGGGGGAGCTCCTACGAGCAGTACTTC. This sequence encodes CASSTRGSSYEQYF.

The V and J genes are TRBV19 and TRBJ2-1; the D is unclear. From germline, CDR1 is LNHDA and CDR2 SQIVND (reference sequence). The length of the CDR3 is 16 residues. V lost 4 bases, J lost 7 bases, and 20 bases lay in between. CDR3 residues: CASSTSPVQSRNEQFF. CDR3 sequence (DNA): TGTGCCAGTAGTACTTCGCCCGTGCAGTCTAGGAATGAGCAGTTCTTC.

For this clone: A read error may produce the germline difference seen at one junction end. Other DNA sequences in this specimen translate into the identical CDR3. V and J are TRBV19 and TRBJ1-2; tentative D call: TRBD1 (5 bases). The CDR3 sequence is 13 residues long. Germline V gene lookup returns CDR1 LNHDA and CDR2 SQIVND (reference sequence). The chain's CDR3 is CASSIGQLYGYTF. The CDR3 region has the DNA TGTGCCAGTAGCATAGGACAACTCTATGGCTACACCTTC.

This chain uses TRBV5-1 with TRBJ2-7, with D possibly TRBD2 on 5 matching bases. The CDR3 is 13 amino acids. Trimming removed 4 bases from V and 5 bases from J, with 13 bases in between. Germline assignment: CDR1 SGHRS and CDR2 YFSETQ. The CDR3 loop reads CASSGEAVHEQYF. The CDR3 nucleotides are TGCGCCAGCAGCGGGGAAGCGGTTCACGAGCAGTACTTC.

The chain couples TRBV15 to TRBJ1-2, with D perhaps matching TRBD1 (5 bases). The V end lost 3 bases, the J end lost 0 bases, and 11 bases lay between the germline ends. CDR3 size: 15 residues. Germline loops: CDR1 LNHNV, CDR2 YYDKDF (reference sequence). The CDR3 DNA reads as TGTGCCACCAGCAGTACCGGGACCGCTAACTATGGCTACACCTTC. It is translated as CATSSTGTANYGYTF.

The chain recombines TRBV12-3 or TRBV12-4 with TRBJ1-2; D gene ambiguous. The V end was cut by 4 bases, the J end by 0 bases, with 6 bases between. The CDR3 spans 13 residues. CDR3 in DNA: TGTGCCAGCAGTTCAGGCTCTAACTATGGCTACACCTTC. It translates to CASSSGSNYGYTF.

This chain joins TRBV7-9 and TRBJ1-4; D is ambiguous. CDR1 is SEHNR and CDR2 is FQNEAQ in the germline V gene (reference sequence). V lost 5 bases and J lost 0, with 10 bases in between. The CDR3 totals 15 residues. The CDR3 loop is CASSISTTTNEKLFF. Here the CDR3 DNA reads TGTGCCAGCAGCATATCGACCACAACTAATGAAAAACTGTTTTTT.

This chain uses TRBV18 with TRBJ1-2, with 10 bases matching TRBD1. The CDR3 extends over 13 amino acids. The germline V gene encodes CDR1 KGHSH and CDR2 LQKENI. Trimming took 3 bases from V and 6 from J; bases not matched to a gene: 1. This chain's CDR3 is CASSPTGGDGYTF. CDR3 bases: TGTGCCAGCTCACCGACAGGGGGCGATGGCTACACCTTC.

The chain combines TRBV10-2 with TRBJ2-6; 8 bases agree with TRBD1. CDR1 and CDR2 from the germline V gene are WSHSY and SAAADI. Unmatched junction bases numbered 10, after V lost 8 bases and J lost 1 base. The CDR3 has 17 residues. The CDR3 region has the DNA TGCGCCAGCGGCTCCGGGACAGGTTTATCTGGGGCCAACGTCCTGACTTTC. Its protein is CASGSGTGLSGANVLTF.

This clone was seen just once. The chain uses TRBV7-2 and TRBJ2-1, with a tentative D call TRBD1 (5 bases). CDR3 length: 13 amino acids. Looked up from germline, CDR1 is SGHTA and CDR2 is FQGNSA. The ends were cut back, 3 bases at V and 5 bases at J, with 8 bases in the middle. The CDR3 region is CASSFPGNNEQFF. The CDR3 bases are TGTGCCAGCAGCTTCCCAGGGAACAATGAGCAGTTCTTC.

The V gene is TRBV12-3 or TRBV12-4, the J gene TRBJ1-1; no clear D gene. The CDR3 length is 11 residues. V was shortened by 5 bases and J by 6 bases, with 7 bases between the two germline ends. In nucleotides, the CDR3 is TGTGCCAGCAGTGTGAGATCTGAAGCTTTCTTT. Translating gives CASSVRSEAFF.

The V and J genes are TRBV12-3 or TRBV12-4 and TRBJ1-4; tentatively, D is TRBD1 (5 bases). CDR3 size: 12 residues. Trimming cost V 6 bases and J 8 bases, with 10 bases left between them. As DNA, the CDR3 is TGTGCCAGCAGCCCCGACAGCGAAAAACTGTTTTTT. Translation: CASSPDSEKLFF.

The chain has TRBV7-2 and TRBJ1-1; 10 bases are a match to TRBD1. This CDR3 region has 15 residues. The V and J ends lost 3 bases and 1 base, in that order; junction bases with no gene match: 2. Per germline, CDR1 SGHTA and CDR2 FQGNSA. The CDR3 region has the DNA TGTGCCAGCAGCTTCCGGACAGGGGGGAACACTGAAGCTTTCTTT. It translates to CASSFRTGGNTEAFF.

This clone was seen once. The V call is TRBV4-3, the J call TRBJ2-2, with 8 bases lining up with TRBD1. J gave up 6 bases and V 0 bases, and 12 bases lay outside the gene matches. The CDR3 extends over 18 amino acids. Germline CDR1 LGHNA, CDR2 YSLEER. The CDR3 loop reads CASSQDLEAGGESGELFF. The DNA of the CDR3 is TGCGCCAGCAGCCAAGATTTGGAGGCAGGGGGCGAATCCGGGGAGCTGTTTTTT.

The chain employs TRBV7-6 and TRBJ2-7; maybe TRBD1 (7 bases). Per the germline V gene, CDR1 is SGHVS and CDR2 is FNYEAQ. Deletions cut 5 bases from V and 5 bases from J, with 19 bases between. The CDR3 consists of 15 residues. The DNA for the CDR3 is TGTGCCAGCAGCCCCCGACAGGGACTCTTCCACGAGCAGTACTTC. Amino acid sequence: CASSPRQGLFHEQYF.

The chain has TRBV3-1 (or the pseudogene TRBV3-2) and TRBJ1-1; D is ambiguous. V shed 1 base and J shed 3 bases, with 6 bases lying between them. CDR1 LGHDT and CDR2 YNNKEL come from the germline V gene (reference sequence). The CDR3 has 13 amino acids. In DNA form, the CDR3 reads TGTGCCAGCAGCCAAGCGGGTTACACTGAAGCTTTCTTT. Protein product: CASSQAGYTEAFF.

CDR3: CASSQRGGHAYEQYF. CDR3 nucleotide sequence: TGCGCCAGCAGCCAACGGGGGGGCCACGCCTACGAGCAGTACTTC. V usage is TRBV4-1 and J usage is TRBJ2-7, with 8 bases lining up with TRBD2. Germline V gene lookup returns CDR1 MGHRA and CDR2 YSYEKL. The CDR3 has 15 amino acids. V was clipped by 2 bases and J by 2 bases; unmatched bases: 5.

The chain is built from TRBV3-1 (or the pseudogene TRBV3-2) and TRBJ1-1; D gene ambiguous. V lost 3 bases to trimming and J lost 1 base, with 21 bases between them. The CDR3 covers 18 residues. Germline-derived CDR1 and CDR2 are LGHDT and YNNKEL (reference sequence). DNA of the CDR3: TGTGCCAGCAGCCAGCTAAGATATTCCTTAAGGTCGAACACTGAAGCTTTCTTT. Its translation is CASSQLRYSLRSNTEAFF.

V gene TRBV18 combines with J gene TRBJ2-5; D is ambiguous. V was trimmed by 5 bases and J by 5 bases, leaving 12 bases between them. The CDR3 has 13 residues. The germline gives CDR1 KGHSH, CDR2 LQKENI. The CDR3 region is CASSSRTFETQYF. The CDR3 region has the DNA TGTGCCAGCTCATCTAGAACCTTTGAGACCCAGTACTTC.

The chain combines TRBV6-4 with TRBJ1-1; D not resolved. From germline, CDR1 is MRHNA and CDR2 SNTAGT. The V end was cut by 6 bases, the J end by 2 bases, with 13 bases between. The CDR3 has 14 residues. The CDR3 DNA is TGTGCCAGCAGACAGACTCTTACTAACACTGAAGCTTTCTTT. Protein sequence: CASRQTLTNTEAFF.

A single count supports this clone. The rearrangement joins TRBV19 to TRBJ2-3; D gene unclear. The CDR3 contains 11 residues. In germline, CDR1 is LNHDA, CDR2 SQIVND (reference sequence). With 4 bases removed from V and 5 bases from J, the gap between germline ends came to 4 bases. In nucleotides, the CDR3 is TGTGCCAGTAGTACTAGAGATACGCAGTATTTT. This gives the protein CASSTRDTQYF. The full variable domain, with the rest looked up from reference TRBV19 and TRBJ2-3, is DGGITQSPKYLFRKEGQNVTLSCEQNLNHDAMYWYRQDPGQGLRLIYYSQIVNDFQKGDIAEGYSVSREKKESFPLTVTSAQKNPTAFYLCASSTRDTQYFGPGTRLTVL.

A word on this clone: One junction end disagrees with the germline gene, perhaps due to a read error. The rearrangement uses TRBV7-7 and TRBJ2-3, with a weak D call TRBD2 (6 bases). This CDR3 spans 15 amino acids. Germline CDR1 SSHAT, CDR2 FNYEAQ (reference sequence). The CDR3 protein is CASSPGLLFTDTQYF. For the CDR3, the DNA is TGTGCTAGCAGTCCTGGACTACTATTCACAGATACGCAGTATTTT.

The genes are TRBV12-3 or TRBV12-4 and TRBJ1-2, with a possible D match to TRBD1 (5 bases). The CDR3 runs 13 residues. Between the trimmed V and J ends, which lost 3 bases and 8 bases, there was a span of 13 bases. The chain's CDR3 is CASSFRGEGGYTF. The CDR3 DNA follows: TGTGCCAGCAGTTTCAGAGGGGAGGGAGGCTACACCTTC.

J is TRBJ1-6 and V is TRBV18; 9 positions match TRBD1. CDR1 KGHSH and CDR2 LQKENI come from the germline V gene. The V segment lost 5 bases and the J segment 1 base; nucleotides outside the gene matches: 6. There are 17 residues in the CDR3. This chain's CDR3 is CASSTTGGMSYNSPLHF. The CDR3 DNA follows: TGTGCCAGCTCAACTACAGGGGGCATGTCCTATAATTCACCCCTCCACTTT.

The V and J genes are TRBV29-1 and TRBJ2-7, with 8 bases lining up with TRBD1. The CDR3 is 13 residues long. Germline trimming cut 4 bases from V and 4 bases from J; bases unmatched to any gene: 6. Germline V lookup: CDR1 SQVTM, CDR2 ANQGSEA. CDR3 protein: CSVARGQGYEQYF. The CDR3, as DNA: TGCAGCGTTGCCAGGGGGCAGGGGTACGAGCAGTACTTC.

The rearrangement links TRBV29-1 to TRBJ2-3; TRBD1 agrees at 12 bases. Germline lookup yields CDR1 SQVTM and CDR2 ANQGSEA. CDR3 length equals 14 residues. Losses at the gene ends were 8 bases for V and 3 bases for J; bases not matched to a gene: 6. As DNA, the CDR3 is TGCAGCACCCGGGGACAGGGGGCGACAGATACGCAGTATTTT. It encodes CSTRGQGATDTQYF.

The V and J genes are TRBV5-6 and TRBJ2-7, with D possibly being TRBD1 or TRBD2 (6 bases each). Germline V gene lookup returns CDR1 SGHDT and CDR2 YYEEEE. The CDR3 runs to 13 residues. The V and J ends lost 4 bases and 3 bases respectively, with 11 bases between them. CDR3 sequence: CASSPRGDYEQYF. The CDR3 region has the DNA TGTGCCAGCAGCCCGAGGGGGGACTACGAGCAGTACTTC.

This chain connects TRBV19 to TRBJ1-4, with D unresolved. Per the germline V gene, CDR1 is LNHDA and CDR2 is SQIVND (reference sequence). CDR3 size: 15 residues. The ends were cut back, 0 bases at V and 7 bases at J, with 12 bases in the middle. CDR3: CASSIEPRGGEKLFF. DNA for the CDR3: TGTGCCAGTAGTATAGAACCCCGTGGAGGTGAAAAACTGTTTTTT.